The text below deals with one T cell receptor beta chain. Blood DNA came from all available leukocytes, not a fixed cell number. Profiled with immunoSEQ multiplex PCR; TCRdb holds only in-frame clones, not every one. The table includes some 46,000 clones, approximately 95% detected once. The data stem from a study of human thymus T cells. The germline gives CDR1 KGHSH, CDR2 LQKENI. The CDR3 spans 12 residues. V lost 2 bases and J lost 6, with 5 bases in between. This clonotype was obtained from a girl in the first two years of life with a congenital heart defect but otherwise immunologically healthy. The sequencing input was blood. This chain joins TRBV18 and TRBJ2-1; D uncertain. Written as DNA, the CDR3 is TGTGCCAGCTCACCAGTCCCCAATGAGCAGTTCTTC. This sequence encodes CASSPVPNEQFF.